Listed below are T cell receptor beta chains from one sample, sequenced in a study of blood T cell repertoires in COVID-19. Measured with immunoSEQ multiplex PCR; TCRdb has only the in-frame clones, and not every one. The data show approximately 130,000 clones, about four fifths seen once. The source material was peripheral blood. These receptor sequences come from a human donor in a cohort sampled during active COVID-19. Each CDR3 is given with its conserved first and last residue. The order of the fields is V gene, clone size, J gene, D gene, CDR3 DNA, CDR3 protein. A D gene is named only where the DNA matches it firmly. Clone size is stated in some rows and not others, as once, few, many or a class when expanded.

>TRBV15|-|TRBJ2-7|TRBD1
TGTGCCACCAGCAGAGGGGGACAGGGCTACGAGCAGTACTTC
CATSRGGQGYEQYF
>TRBV5-4|-|TRBJ2-2|-
TGTGCCAGCAGCTTTGGGCGCAACACCGGGGAGCTGTTTTTT
CASSFGRNTGELFF
>TRBV4-1|-|TRBJ2-5|TRBD1
TGCGCCAGCAGCCAAGACCACAGGGGGCCAGAGACCCAGTACTTC
CASSQDHRGPETQYF
>TRBV30|-|TRBJ2-7|-
TGTGCCTGGAGTCCAACGCTTCGAGGGGAGCAGTACTTC
CAWSPTLRGEQYF
>TRBV3-1/TRBV3-2|-|TRBJ2-3|TRBD2
TGTGCCAGCAGTCGTAGCGGGGGGAAATTGGATACGCAGTATTTT
CASSRSGGKLDTQYF
>TRBV27|many|TRBJ1-2|-
TGTGCCAGCAGTTCCATTGGAGGGGGCTACACCTTC
CASSSIGGGYTF
>TRBV14|-|TRBJ1-2|TRBD1
TGTGCCAGCAGCCCCCTTCCCGGCAGGGGGATGTATGGCTACACCTTC
CASSPLPGRGMYGYTF
>TRBV6-6|-|TRBJ2-1|-
TGTGCCAGCAAATCTCAACCTATAGAGCAGTTCTTC
CASKSQPIEQFF
>TRBV4-1|-|TRBJ1-1|-
TGCGCCAGCAGCCAAATACCCCTAGGAACTGAAGCTTTCTTT
CASSQIPLGTEAFF
>TRBV7-3|-|TRBJ2-7|-
TGTGCCAGCAGTATACGCCCTGGCGGCGAGCAGTACTTC
CASSIRPGGEQYF
>TRBV19|-|TRBJ2-1|-
TGTGCCAGTAGTATTCGACCATCCCGGACAGTGATCTCCTACAATGAGCAGTTCTTC
CASSIRPSRTVISYNEQFF
>TRBV19|-|TRBJ1-5|-
TGTGCCAGTAGTATCGGGTGGGGGGGGATCAATCAGCCCCAGCATTTT
CASSIGWGGINQPQHF
>TRBV30|-|TRBJ1-1|-
TGTGCCTGGAGCAAAAAGCGGGCAGGGAACACTGAAGCTTTCTTT
CAWSKKRAGNTEAFF
>TRBV28|-|TRBJ2-7|TRBD2
TGTGCCAGCAGCCCAAGGACTAGCGGCTCTTTTGGAGAGCAGTACTTC
CASSPRTSGSFGEQYF
>TRBV19|once|TRBJ2-2|TRBD1
TGTGCCAGTAACAGGGGATCCACCGGGGAGCTGTTTTTT
CASNRGSTGELFF
>TRBV4-1|-|TRBJ2-5|-
TGCGCCAGCAATGTGGTAGAGGGTGGGCTGCAAGAGACCCAGTACTTC
CASNVVEGGLQETQYF
>TRBV15|-|TRBJ1-4|TRBD1
TGTGCCACCAGCAGAGTCGGGACAGGGGGCGAAAAAAAACTGTTTTTT
CATSRVGTGGEKKLFF
>TRBV5-1|-|TRBJ1-3|-
TGCGCCAGCAGCTGGGACAATTCTGGAAACACCATATATTTT
CASSWDNSGNTIYF
>TRBV6-5|-|TRBJ1-2|TRBD1
TGTGCCAGCAGCGCAACAGGGGGCGGGGCAGGGGGCTACACCTTC
CASSATGGGAGGYTF
>TRBV23-1|-|TRBJ1-2|-
TGCGCCAGCAGTCAATCGGGGACACCTAACTATGGCTACACCTTC
CASSQSGTPNYGYTF
>TRBV6-5|-|TRBJ2-7|-
TGTGCCAGCAGGGAGGGTGTCCTCAGAGAGCAGTACTTC
CASREGVLREQYF
>TRBV6-5|-|TRBJ1-5|-
TGTGCCAGCTATCCGGGACAAGTTAGCAATCAGCCCCAGCATTTT
CASYPGQVSNQPQHF